This T cell receptor beta chain was recovered during a study of Ad26.COV2.S vaccination and SARS-CoV-2 variants (dated by TCRdb to 2020 to 2022). Regarding the study in general: Donors in the vaccine arm were drawn from COV1001, a phase I-IIa trial of Ad26.COV2.S in healthy adults that was multicentre, randomized, double-blind and placebo-controlled. Ad26.COV2.S was administered intramuscularly at 5 x 10^10 or 1 x 10^11 viral particles, either as a single shot or as two shots given 56 days apart. TCRbeta repertoire sequencing was used to assess the specificity and breadth of SARS-CoV-2-reactive T cell receptors after Ad26.COV2.S vaccination. A total of 32 samples were included in the TCR-sequenced set, comprising some 20 Ad26.COV2.S vaccine recipients, 5 placebo recipients and 8 SARS-CoV-2 convalescent individuals. Participants in the trial were split at random into five groups of five each, receiving low-dose or high-dose Ad26.COV2.S once or twice, or else placebo on both occasions. Investigators remained blinded to trial group allocation during experiments and outcome assessment. Broad study findings and their caveats: Substantial breadth of spike-specific CD8+ and CD4+ T cell responses was reported after vaccination. The study lacked the statistical power to compare responses across vaccine doses or regimens. Spike-specific TCR breadth was higher in Ad26.COV2.S recipients than in placebo recipients (P = 0.0014). The authors noted that the TCR breadth and depth analyses may have underestimated total T cell responses. Vaccine and placebo recipients had similar non-spike TCR breadth, a finding consistent with the vaccine containing only spike.

V and J are truncated by 3 bases and 5 bases respectively, leaving an intervening sequence of 11 bases. The CDR3, from cysteine to phenylalanine, totals 13 residues. The CDR3 DNA has 39 bases and is translated from base 1. The immunoSEQ Assay was the method used to sequence TCRbeta CDR3 regions. After extraction, genomic DNA underwent amplification by bias-controlled multiplex PCR, followed by high-throughput sequencing. The study's own analysis went as follows. To quantify the absolute abundance of every unique TCRbeta CDR3 region, sequences were collapsed and filtered. T cell fraction was estimated by normalization of TCRbeta template counts to usable DNA, with usable DNA being measured through amplification of reference genes present in all nucleated cells. Repertoire TCRs were annotated as SARS-CoV-2-specific by exact matching of V gene, CDR3 amino acid sequence and J gene to a known reactive TCR set. The reference SARS-CoV-2 TCR set was derived from MIRA and filtered for enrichment in COVID-19-positive ImmuneCODE repertoires, a step that removed public or cross-reactive TCRs. Based on the MIRA antigens, annotated TCRs were further analysed at the level of specific ORF or position within ORF. Breadth was defined as the number of annotated unique rearrangements divided by the total number of unique productive rearrangements, and depth was defined as the summed frequency of the annotated unique rearrangements. TCR breadth was compared between groups using two-sided Wilcoxon rank-sum tests. TCRdb's version of the immuneACCESS table is confined to in-frame rearrangements and falls short of the full clone set. An unresolved V gene accounts for under half of the shortfall where checked; the remainder is of unknown origin. From that table come the V and J calls and clone size; the DNA was used to work out D and trimming. This sample comprises 350,000 to 450,000 clones, 83% of them detected only once. Nearly 7.5% of the sample belongs to the ten largest clones.

Reading the label with the study, this specimen's treatment or condition is: some 20 received Ad26.COV2.S at low or high dose, single or two shots; roughly five received placebo; per-sample allocation not given. Repertoires of vaccine and placebo recipients were sequenced from samples taken on day 63 after the first injection. Cohort 1b enrolled about two dozen adults aged 18-55 years at a single site in Boston, USA, between 29 July and 7 August 2020. Ad26.COV2.S consisted of a replication-incompetent adenovirus type 26 vector by which a prefusion-stabilized SARS-CoV-2 spike protein from the original Wuhan strain was expressed. As to this clone: This receptor's antigen is unknown. Base qualities are not recorded, but no much larger clone differs from it by a single base.

This chain is built from TRBV12-3 or TRBV12-4 and TRBJ2-7; the D gene cannot be named for sure. The source is a person aged 18-60 years who received the Ad26.COV2.S COVID-19 vaccine or a placebo. Material: peripheral blood, obtained in a trial of Ad26.COV2.S vaccine versus placebo. Here the CDR3 is given as CASSFQIGHEQYF. The nucleotides read TGTGCCAGCAGTTTTCAGATAGGCCACGAGCAGTACTTC.